This T cell receptor (beta chain) was retrieved from a study of graft-versus-host responses after intestinal transplantation. The assay was immunoSEQ multiplex PCR, and TCRdb's table has in-frame clones only and misses some. Of just over 40,000 clones detected, 85% to 95% appear once; the ten largest clones hold almost 0.55%. Points on this clone: Antigen: not known.

Germline V gene data show CDR1 as WNHNN and CDR2 as SYGVQD (reference sequence). Trimming left V 3 bases short and J 6 bases short, with 6 bases between. The CDR3 extends over 13 amino acids. The TCR originated in a human donor who was the organ donor for an intestinal transplant. The chain joins TRBV10-1 to TRBJ1-6; D remains unclear. This specimen consisted of unstimulated CD8+ T cells sorted from spleen or lymph node cells, obtained before transplant. CDR3 sequence (DNA): TGCGCCAGCAGTGAACCCAGTAATTCACCCCTCCACTTT. Its protein is CASSEPSNSPLHF.